The T cell receptor beta chain described here comes from a study of cytomegalovirus exposure and HLA in healthy donors. Study in general: Earlier, roughly 120 million unique TCR beta sequences were recovered from roughly 180 million T cells by an analysis.

The PCR made use of 60 Vbeta and 13 Jbeta primers. Here immunoSEQ multiplex PCR was the method, and the copy in TCRdb shows in-frame clones only, minus some. This sample's table reports 68,000 or so clones. General study findings and limits: The classifier, whose performance was assessed in both the original and validation cohorts, reportedly diagnosed cytomegalovirus status with high specificity and sensitivity. The presence/absence work took it that sequencing depth was about the same across donors. Earlier results showed most TCR beta V segments being productive about 90% or about 30% of the time.

As for this clone: Its antigen is not identified.

Unmatched junction bases numbered 7, after V lost 4 bases and J lost 1 base. This CDR3 is 16 amino acids long. Germline V lookup: CDR1 LNHDA, CDR2 SQIVND (reference sequence). This chain joins TRBV19 and TRBJ1-1; 9 bases are shared with TRBD1. The sequence came from a boy younger than 18 in good health and CMV-seronegative. The sample was PBMCs. Written as DNA, the CDR3 is TGTGCCAGTAGTAGGTACAGGGGGCGAGAGAACACTGAAGCTTTCTTT. Protein sequence: CASSRYRGRENTEAFF.